The next 26 T cell receptor beta chains were all read from a single sample in a study of tumor-infiltrating lymphocytes in glioblastoma multiforme. Three nested ARM-PCR rounds with V-beta and C-beta primers built TCRB libraries. TCRdb re-analysed the multiplex PCR reads in MiXCR, keeping a single row per CDR3 protein. Of about 32,000 distinct CDR3 sequences listed, about 58% are singletons. The specimen was brain tumor tissue. These receptors were obtained from a male donor with glioblastoma.

This clonotype has at least ten counts. V usage is TRBV7-8 and J usage is TRBJ2-1; 11 bases map to TRBD2. Germline V CDR1 and CDR2: SGHVS, FQNEAQ. V shed 5 bases, J shed 4 bases, and the junction held 7 bases outside the gene matches. The CDR3 consists of 16 residues. CDR3 DNA sequence: TGTGCCAGCAGCCCGACTCGACTAGCGGGATACAATGAGCAGTTCTTC. This translates into CASSPTRLAGYNEQFF.

The chain is built from TRBV2 and TRBJ1-5; 8 bases match TRBD1. Germline V lookup: CDR1 SNHLY, CDR2 FYNNEI. The CDR3 length is 15 residues. The ends lost 6 bases at V and 3 bases at J; junction bases unmatched: 7. The CDR3 spells CASRDQGAPNQPQHF. The CDR3 DNA reads as TGTGCCAGCAGAGATCAGGGGGCCCCCAATCAGCCCCAGCATTTT.

As to this clonotype: A read error is likely, as this CDR3 ends without the conserved phenylalanine or tryptophan. V and J are TRBV12-3 or TRBV12-4 and TRBJ1-3; 8 positions agree with TRBD1. There are 16 residues in the CDR3. CDR3 sequence: CASSQGAGSSGNTIYL. The CDR3 region has the DNA TGTGCCAGCAGTCAGGGGGCAGGGAGCTCTGGGAACACCATATATCTT.

As for this clonotype: A much larger clone lies one base from this, so it may be a read error. V gene TRBV12-3 or TRBV12-4 combines with J gene TRBJ2-5; 11 bases are shared with TRBD1. CDR3 length equals 12 residues. The ends lost 11 bases at V and 9 bases at J; junction bases unmatched: 8. The CDR3: CAGGGTGGAQYF. The CDR3 bases are TGTGCCGGCGGGGGGACAGGGGGGGCCCAGTACTTC.

This clonotype was observed at least ten times. The chain has TRBV4-2 and TRBJ2-5; no clear D. V was trimmed by 1 base and J by 5 bases, leaving 5 bases between them. Germline V gene data show CDR1 as LGHNA and CDR2 as YNFKEQ. The CDR3 covers 12 residues. The CDR3 bases are TGTGCCAGCAGCCAAGCCGGGGAGACCCAGTACTTC. It is translated as CASSQAGETQYF.

This clonotype was detected only a few times. The CDR3 does not end in the conserved phenylalanine or tryptophan, so this is likely a read error. V is TRBV29-1 and J is TRBJ1-1; D gene uncertain. Germline CDR1 SQVTM, CDR2 ANQGSEA. The CDR3 is made up of 12 amino acids. Trimming removed 4 bases at V and 2 bases at J, with 8 bases between. CDR3 bases: TGCAGCGTTGGCTGGGGTAACACTGAAGCTTTCTTA. Translated, it gives CSVGWGNTEAFL.

As concerns this clonotype: The junction does not match germline at one end; this may be a read error. This sequence joins TRBV28 and TRBJ2-3; D possibly corresponds to TRBD2 (5 bases). The CDR3 contains 14 residues. The germline gives CDR1 MDHEN, CDR2 SYDVKM. The CDR3 is CPSSLLSGTDTQYF. In DNA form, the CDR3 reads TGTCCCAGCAGTCTTCTTAGCGGCACAGATACGCAGTATTTT.

The chain uses TRBV19 and TRBJ2-1; 7 bases fit TRBD1. In germline, CDR1 is LNHDA, CDR2 SQIVND (reference sequence). The CDR3 length is 13 residues. Trimming at V came to 3 bases and at J to 9 bases, leaving 5 bases not matched to a gene. The CDR3 is CASSMGQPTEQFF. In DNA form, the CDR3 reads TGTGCCAGTAGTATGGGACAGCCCACTGAGCAGTTCTTC.

This clonotype has a count of ten or more. The rearrangement uses TRBV5-1 and TRBJ2-7; TRBD1 is a possible D gene (7 bases). The germline gives CDR1 SGHRS, CDR2 YFSETQ. This CDR3 spans 16 amino acids. Trimming stripped 0 bases from V and 6 bases from J, with 19 bases between. This CDR3 is CASSLGVGGGLGEQYF. Here the CDR3 DNA reads TGCGCCAGCAGCTTGGGGGTCGGAGGGGGCTTGGGCGAGCAGTACTTC.

In this sample, this clonotype turned up a few times. V gene TRBV20-1 combines with J gene TRBJ2-1; tentatively, D is TRBD2 (6 bases). The CDR3 spans 12 residues. CDR1 and CDR2 (germline): DFQATT, SNEGSKA (reference sequence). Trimming shortened V by 1 base and J by 6 bases, and 7 bases separated the two germline ends. The chain's CDR3 is CSARAGGNEQFF. The CDR3 bases are TGCAGTGCTAGAGCCGGGGGCAATGAGCAGTTCTTC.

A word on this clonotype: Germline and junction disagree at one end, which may indicate a read error. The J gene is TRBJ2-7, the V gene TRBV30; TRBD2 might be the D (6 bases). The CDR3 sequence is 13 residues long. Per the germline V gene, CDR1 is GTSNPN and CDR2 is SVGIG (reference sequence). This chain's CDR3 is CTWKSGTRYEQYF. DNA for the CDR3: TGTACCTGGAAATCGGGGACTCGCTACGAGCAGTACTTC.

Comment on this clonotype: At one boundary the junction diverges from the germline segment, which might be a read error. The V and J genes are TRBV28 and TRBJ1-3; TRBD1 might be the D (5 bases). The CDR3 consists of 16 residues. Germline V gene data show CDR1 as MDHEN and CDR2 as SYDVKM. CDR3 sequence reads: CASSSLGAVSGNIIYF. CDR3 nucleotides: TGTGCCAGCAGTTCCCTTGGGGCGGTGTCTGGAAACATCATATATTTT.

The chain couples TRBV6-2 or TRBV6-3 to TRBJ2-3; weak D call: TRBD2 (6 bases). The CDR3 is made up of 15 amino acids. Germline lookup yields CDR1 MNHEY and CDR2 SVGEGT. V lost 7 bases to trimming and J lost 3 bases, with 17 bases between them. The CDR3 bases are TGTGCCAGCAATCCCCCGGGACTGGCAACAGATACGCAGTATTTT. This gives the protein CASNPPGLATDTQYF.

As DNA, the CDR3 is TGCAGTGCTAGCGGTGCTGGACTAGCGGGTGACTATAATGAGCAGTTCTTC. Translation gives CSASGAGLAGDYNEQFF. V and J are TRBV20-1 and TRBJ2-1; TRBD2 agrees at 11 bases. This CDR3 comprises 17 residues. The junction had 14 bases not matched to a gene; V was cut back by 3 bases and J by 7 bases. Germline CDR1 and CDR2: DFQATT and SNEGSKA (reference sequence).

The chain is built from TRBV29-1 and TRBJ1-6; no clear D gene. The V gene lost 6 bases and the J gene lost 10 bases, with 16 bases spanning the gap. The CDR3 is 13 residues long. From germline, CDR1 is SQVTM and CDR2 ANQGSEA. DNA for the CDR3: TGCAGCGTCGCCAGTGTCAGAGAATCACCCCTCCACTTT. It translates to CSVASVRESPLHF.

In the case of this clonotype: Since the CDR3 does not end with the conserved phenylalanine or tryptophan, this likely comes from a read error. The DNA is left out, because the CDR3 cannot be placed on it with certainty; the CDR3 is given as TCRdb lists it. The chain joins TRBV20-1 to TRBJ2-5; TRBD2 is the table's D call, not checked against the DNA. The CDR3 is 15 amino acids long, termini counted. CDR1 and CDR2 (germline): DFQATT, SNEGSKA (reference sequence). The chain's CDR3 is CSARDLGLADETQYS.

The V gene is TRBV11-1, the J gene TRBJ2-1; no reliable D call. Trimming removed 3 bases from V and 9 bases from J, with 12 bases in between. Germline CDR1 SGHAT, CDR2 FQDESV (reference sequence). The CDR3 sequence is 13 residues long. The CDR3 spells CASSFVVGGEQFF. CDR3 DNA: TGTGCCAGCAGCTTTGTGGTAGGTGGTGAGCAGTTCTTC.

Points on this clonotype: A read error may explain this, as a much larger clone is one base away. V gene TRBV7-3 combines with J gene TRBJ2-1, with TRBD2 as a possible D gene (5 bases). Looked up from germline, CDR1 is SGHTA and CDR2 is FQGTGA. Between the trimmed V and J ends, which lost 8 bases and 2 bases, there was a span of 13 bases. CDR3 size: 14 residues. The CDR3 nucleotides are TGTGCCAGCTTGGAAGACTACCCCTACAATGAGCAGTTCTTC. Amino acids: CASLEDYPYNEQFF.

Here the CDR3 reads CASSLLTADTQYF. In DNA, the CDR3 is TGTGCCAGCAGCTTACTGACGGCAGATACGCAGTATTTT. V usage is TRBV13 and J usage is TRBJ2-3, with D unclear. The length of the CDR3 is 13 residues. V lost 2 bases and J lost 4, with 7 bases in between. The germline V gene encodes CDR1 PRHDT and CDR2 FYEKMQ (reference sequence). Complete variable domain (other parts from reference TRBV13 and TRBJ2-3): AAGVIQSPRHLIKEKRETATLKCYPIPRHDTVYWYQQGPGQDPQFLISFYEKMQSDKGSIPDRFSAQQFSDYHSELNMSSLELGDSALYFCASSLLTADTQYFGPGTRLTVL.

On this clonotype itself: A read error is likely, as this CDR3 ends without the conserved phenylalanine or tryptophan. The chain combines TRBV5-1 with TRBJ2-5, with 7 bases that match TRBD2. Germline lookup yields CDR1 SGHRS and CDR2 YFSETQ. The CDR3 has 15 residues. Trimming at V came to 2 bases and at J to 0 bases, leaving 4 bases not matched to a gene. The CDR3 bases are TGCGCCAGCAGCTTCGTGGGGGGGTACCAAGAGACCCAGTACCTC. Protein: CASSFVGGYQETQYL.

Turning to this clonotype: An end of the junction differs from the germline gene, which may be a read error. This chain links TRBV10-3 with TRBJ1-1; tentatively, D is TRBD1 (5 bases). Per the germline V gene, CDR1 is ENHRY and CDR2 is SYGVKD. The CDR3 spans 14 residues. As DNA, the CDR3 is TGTGCCATCAGTGGCACAGGCCTGAACACTGAAGCTTTCTTC. Translation: CAISGTGLNTEAFF.

In regard to this clonotype: Mismatch with germline at one junction end may stem from a read error. The rearrangement joins TRBV20-1 to TRBJ2-7, with D tentatively TRBD2 (6 bases). This CDR3 has 15 amino acids. Germline V gives CDR1 DFQATT, CDR2 SNEGSKA (reference sequence). CDR3 coding DNA: TGCACTGCTAGGGAAGGGACCTCGGAGGGTTACGAGCAGTACTTC. Its translation is CTAREGTSEGYEQYF.

In its sample, this clonotype was seen once. Because the CDR3 is missing its conserved closing phenylalanine or tryptophan, this is likely a read error. V and J are TRBV4-2 and TRBJ1-5; no firm D call. The CDR3 loop spans 16 amino acids. Trimming removed 0 bases at V and 2 bases at J, with 11 bases between. Germline V CDR1 and CDR2: LGHNA, YNFKEQ. In DNA, the CDR3 is TGTGCCAGCAGCCAAGAAACAGAGGAAGGCAATCAGCCCCAGCATTTG. Its translation is CASSQETEEGNQPQHL.

The chain couples TRBV5-6 to TRBJ2-5; TRBD2 matches 10 bases. CDR1 SGHDT and CDR2 YYEEEE come from the germline V gene. Trimming cost V 7 bases and J 2 bases; bases outside gene matches: 11. There are 16 residues in the CDR3. The CDR3 protein is CASGHSSGRVQETQYF. For the CDR3, the DNA is TGTGCCAGCGGCCATTCAAGCGGGAGGGTACAAGAGACCCAGTACTTC.

Comments on this clonotype: The junction departs from germline at one end; a sequencing error may be responsible. This chain's CDR3 is CASSLGTGGRETHYF. CDR3 in DNA: TGTGCCAGCAGCCTCGGGACTGGCGGGAGAGAGACCCATTACTTC. The rearrangement links TRBV6-5 to TRBJ2-5, with 7 positions matching TRBD2. CDR3 length equals 15 residues. The germline gives CDR1 MNHEY, CDR2 SVGAGI.

The chain recombines TRBV6-5 with TRBJ2-1; 7 bases match TRBD1. V lost 8 bases, J lost 13 bases, and 11 bases stayed unmatched. CDR3 length equals 12 residues. Germline V CDR1 and CDR2: MNHEY, SVGAGI. The chain's CDR3 is CASDQTGQEQFF. CDR3 DNA sequence: TGTGCCAGCGATCAAACCGGACAGGAACAGTTCTTC.